The rows below give T cell receptor beta chains drawn from one sample of a study of cytomegalovirus exposure and HLA in healthy donors. The assay was immunoSEQ multiplex PCR, and TCRdb's table has in-frame clones only and misses some. The sample yields approximately 150,000 clones, approximately 70% seen once. Sequences were obtained from PBMCs. All receptors derive from a woman between 18 and 29 years old in good health and CMV-seropositive. Both conserved end residues are part of each CDR3. Each record gives: clone size, D gene, J gene, V gene, CDR3 protein, CDR3 DNA. A D gene is named only where the DNA matches it firmly. Size tells how often a clone was seen (once, few, many) or the class of an expanded clone, and some rows leave it out.

clone_size: .; d_call: .; j_call: TRBJ1-6; v_call: TRBV6-1; cdr3_aa: CASSEATGGSNSPLHF; cdr3_nt: TGTGCCAGCAGTGAAGCTACAGGCGGAAGTAATTCACCCCTCCACTTT
clone_size: .; d_call: TRBD1; j_call: TRBJ2-5; v_call: TRBV15; cdr3_aa: CATNRDRGQETQYF; cdr3_nt: TGTGCCACCAACAGAGACAGGGGACAAGAGACCCAGTACTTC
clone_size: .; d_call: .; j_call: TRBJ2-3; v_call: TRBV7-3; cdr3_aa: CASSLEGADTQYF; cdr3_nt: TGTGCCAGCAGCTTAGAGGGCGCAGATACGCAGTATTTT
clone_size: few; d_call: .; j_call: TRBJ2-7; v_call: TRBV27; cdr3_aa: CASDQEGAPGNEQYF; cdr3_nt: TGTGCCAGCGACCAGGAAGGGGCCCCTGGGAACGAGCAGTACTTC
clone_size: .; d_call: .; j_call: TRBJ1-1; v_call: TRBV7-9; cdr3_aa: CASSLVAGQEAFF; cdr3_nt: TGTGCCAGCAGCTTAGTGGCGGGGCAGGAAGCTTTCTTT
clone_size: .; d_call: .; j_call: TRBJ2-5; v_call: TRBV30; cdr3_aa: CAWSPGLQETQYF; cdr3_nt: TGTGCCTGGAGTCCCGGACTGCAAGAGACCCAGTACTTC
clone_size: .; d_call: TRBD1; j_call: TRBJ2-7; v_call: TRBV7-6; cdr3_aa: CASSSLDRGQSEQYF; cdr3_nt: TGTGCCAGCAGCTCCCTTGACAGGGGGCAATCGGAGCAGTACTTC
clone_size: .; d_call: TRBD2; j_call: TRBJ2-5; v_call: TRBV2; cdr3_aa: CASSEGGGAETQYF; cdr3_nt: TGTGCCAGCAGTGAGGGCGGGGGGGCCGAGACCCAGTACTTC
clone_size: once; d_call: TRBD1; j_call: TRBJ1-1; v_call: TRBV2; cdr3_aa: CASSNPSLIRQGKTEAFF; cdr3_nt: TGTGCCAGCAGTAATCCATCCCTAATCAGACAGGGGAAAACTGAAGCTTTCTTT
clone_size: .; d_call: TRBD1; j_call: TRBJ2-1; v_call: TRBV5-6; cdr3_aa: CASSFRDSNGNEQFF; cdr3_nt: TGTGCCAGCAGCTTCCGGGACAGTAACGGCAATGAGCAGTTCTTC
clone_size: few; d_call: TRBD1; j_call: TRBJ1-4; v_call: TRBV5-4; cdr3_aa: CASSLLGGLTTNEKLFF; cdr3_nt: TGTGCCAGCAGCTTATTAGGGGGCCTTACAACTAATGAAAAACTGTTTTTT
clone_size: .; d_call: .; j_call: TRBJ2-3; v_call: TRBV18; cdr3_aa: CASSPPIGEGTDTQYF; cdr3_nt: TGTGCCAGCTCACCACCGATCGGGGAAGGGACAGATACGCAGTATTTT
clone_size: .; d_call: .; j_call: TRBJ1-2; v_call: TRBV5-3; cdr3_aa: CARSLDGQPNYGYTF; cdr3_nt: TGTGCCAGAAGCTTGGACGGACAGCCTAACTATGGCTACACCTTC
clone_size: .; d_call: TRBD1; j_call: TRBJ2-4; v_call: TRBV18; cdr3_aa: CASSPYRDSLQYF; cdr3_nt: TGTGCCAGCTCACCCTATCGGGACAGCCTTCAGTACTTC
clone_size: .; d_call: TRBD2; j_call: TRBJ2-7; v_call: TRBV13; cdr3_aa: CASSLEGDGGAYEQYF; cdr3_nt: TGTGCCAGCAGCTTAGAAGGGGACGGGGGGGCGTACGAGCAGTACTTC
clone_size: .; d_call: .; j_call: TRBJ2-7; v_call: TRBV28; cdr3_aa: CASSSPAGLYYTYF; cdr3_nt: TGTGCCAGCAGTTCCCCTGCGGGACTTTATTACACGTACTTC
clone_size: few; d_call: .; j_call: TRBJ1-5; v_call: TRBV5-1; cdr3_aa: CASSSRDDNQPQHF; cdr3_nt: TGCGCCAGCAGCTCGAGGGATGACAATCAGCCCCAGCATTTT
clone_size: .; d_call: TRBD1; j_call: TRBJ1-1; v_call: TRBV9; cdr3_aa: CASSAEGGQGLAFF; cdr3_nt: TGTGCCAGCAGCGCGGAGGGGGGACAGGGTCTAGCTTTCTTT
clone_size: once; d_call: .; j_call: TRBJ1-4; v_call: TRBV4-2; cdr3_aa: CASSQDAGRTTNEKLFF; cdr3_nt: TGTGCCAGCAGCCAAGATGCGGGGAGGACAACTAATGAAAAACTGTTTTTT
clone_size: .; d_call: .; j_call: TRBJ1-1; v_call: TRBV19; cdr3_aa: CVSMRAEEAFF; cdr3_nt: TGTGTCAGTATGAGGGCGGAAGAAGCTTTCTTT
clone_size: .; d_call: .; j_call: TRBJ1-4; v_call: TRBV9; cdr3_aa: CASTARWEKLFF; cdr3_nt: TGTGCCAGCACCGCTAGGTGGGAAAAACTGTTTTTT
clone_size: .; d_call: .; j_call: TRBJ1-1; v_call: TRBV19; cdr3_aa: CASSMGLGGEGEAFF; cdr3_nt: TGTGCCAGTAGTATGGGGCTTGGAGGGGAGGGTGAAGCTTTCTTT
clone_size: .; d_call: TRBD2; j_call: TRBJ2-3; v_call: TRBV5-8; cdr3_aa: CARAEAGEGDTQYF; cdr3_nt: TGTGCCCGAGCGGAAGCGGGGGAAGGAGATACGCAGTATTTT
clone_size: few; d_call: TRBD2; j_call: TRBJ2-2; v_call: TRBV7-8; cdr3_aa: CASSPSNRAGGPGELGELFF; cdr3_nt: TGTGCCAGCAGCCCCTCGAATCGAGCGGGGGGGCCGGGGGAACTCGGGGAGCTGTTTTTT
clone_size: few; d_call: .; j_call: TRBJ1-4; v_call: TRBV6-1; cdr3_aa: CASSEAVGKGDEKLFF; cdr3_nt: TGTGCCAGCAGTGAAGCTGTCGGGAAAGGCGATGAAAAACTGTTTTTT
clone_size: .; d_call: .; j_call: TRBJ1-2; v_call: TRBV5-6; cdr3_aa: CASSLAGSPSGYTF; cdr3_nt: TGTGCCAGCAGCTTAGCAGGGTCTCCTAGTGGCTACACCTTC
clone_size: .; d_call: TRBD1; j_call: TRBJ1-6; v_call: TRBV27; cdr3_aa: CASSLSLSDRSQYNSPLHF; cdr3_nt: TGTGCCAGCAGTTTATCCCTCTCGGACAGGTCCCAGTATAATTCACCCCTCCACTTT
clone_size: few; d_call: .; j_call: TRBJ2-1; v_call: TRBV7-6; cdr3_aa: CASSPAGMNEQFF; cdr3_nt: TGTGCCAGCAGCCCGGCGGGGATGAATGAGCAGTTCTTC
clone_size: .; d_call: .; j_call: TRBJ1-2; v_call: TRBV7-9; cdr3_aa: CASSFSGRANYGYTF; cdr3_nt: TGTGCCAGCAGCTTTAGCGGCAGAGCTAACTATGGCTACACCTTC
clone_size: .; d_call: .; j_call: TRBJ1-1; v_call: TRBV4-3; cdr3_aa: CASSQESGFEAFF; cdr3_nt: TGCGCCAGCAGCCAAGAAAGCGGATTTGAAGCTTTCTTT
clone_size: .; d_call: .; j_call: TRBJ2-7; v_call: TRBV7-9; cdr3_aa: CASQARGARNGEQYF; cdr3_nt: TGTGCCAGCCAGGCCAGGGGCGCAAGGAACGGCGAGCAGTACTTC
clone_size: .; d_call: TRBD1; j_call: TRBJ1-6; v_call: TRBV6-1; cdr3_aa: CASSSGDRENSPLHF; cdr3_nt: TGTGCCAGCAGTTCTGGAGACAGGGAGAATTCACCCCTCCACTTT
clone_size: once; d_call: .; j_call: TRBJ1-3; v_call: TRBV29-1; cdr3_aa: CSGRRGGDTIYF; cdr3_nt: TGCAGCGGGCGGAGGGGAGGAGACACCATATATTTT
clone_size: .; d_call: .; j_call: TRBJ2-3; v_call: TRBV27; cdr3_aa: CASAEGTDTQYF; cdr3_nt: TGTGCCAGCGCCGAGGGCACAGATACGCAGTATTTT
clone_size: .; d_call: .; j_call: TRBJ1-5; v_call: TRBV19; cdr3_aa: CASSTLEEGYSNQPQHF; cdr3_nt: TGTGCCAGTAGTACCCTGGAGGAGGGGTATAGCAATCAGCCCCAGCATTTT
clone_size: few; d_call: TRBD2; j_call: TRBJ2-3; v_call: TRBV29-1; cdr3_aa: CSVEDPSGGAVSDTQYF; cdr3_nt: TGCAGCGTTGAAGACCCTAGCGGGGGGGCAGTGTCAGATACGCAGTATTTT
clone_size: .; d_call: TRBD2; j_call: TRBJ2-1; v_call: TRBV6-1; cdr3_aa: CASKRTSGGYNEQFF; cdr3_nt: TGTGCCAGCAAACGGACTAGCGGGGGCTACAATGAGCAGTTCTTC
clone_size: few; d_call: .; j_call: TRBJ2-2; v_call: TRBV7-8; cdr3_aa: CASSEQTGELFF; cdr3_nt: TGTGCCAGCAGCGAACAGACCGGGGAGCTGTTTTTT
clone_size: few; d_call: TRBD2; j_call: TRBJ2-3; v_call: TRBV6-1; cdr3_aa: CASSETSGSYTDTQYF; cdr3_nt: TGTGCCAGCAGTGAGACTAGCGGGTCTTACACAGATACGCAGTATTTT
clone_size: .; d_call: TRBD2; j_call: TRBJ2-2; v_call: TRBV30; cdr3_aa: CAWNKAGGDTGELFF; cdr3_nt: TGTGCCTGGAATAAAGCCGGGGGGGACACCGGGGAGCTGTTTTTT
clone_size: .; d_call: .; j_call: TRBJ2-5; v_call: TRBV6-5; cdr3_aa: CASSKLRVQETQYF; cdr3_nt: TGTGCCAGCAGTAAGTTGCGGGTGCAAGAGACCCAGTACTTC
clone_size: .; d_call: .; j_call: TRBJ1-2; v_call: TRBV7-3; cdr3_aa: CASSLSGEIYGYTF; cdr3_nt: TGTGCCAGCAGCTTATCGGGGGAGATCTATGGCTACACCTTC
clone_size: .; d_call: .; j_call: TRBJ2-3; v_call: TRBV11-2; cdr3_aa: CASSLYRDTQYF; cdr3_nt: TGTGCCAGCAGCTTATATCGGGATACGCAGTATTTT
clone_size: few; d_call: .; j_call: TRBJ1-1; v_call: TRBV27; cdr3_aa: CASSLLANTEAFF; cdr3_nt: TGTGCCAGCAGTTTATTGGCGAACACTGAAGCTTTCTTT
clone_size: .; d_call: .; j_call: TRBJ2-7; v_call: TRBV7-2; cdr3_aa: CASSRPDSPHYEQYF; cdr3_nt: TGTGCCAGCAGCCGCCCCGACTCCCCCCACTACGAGCAGTACTTC
clone_size: .; d_call: .; j_call: TRBJ1-2; v_call: TRBV21-1; cdr3_aa: CASSKGSQGESNGYTF; cdr3_nt: TGTGCCAGCAGCAAAGGGTCACAGGGGGAGTCTAATGGCTACACCTTC
clone_size: .; d_call: .; j_call: TRBJ1-1; v_call: TRBV13; cdr3_aa: CASSQNTEAFF; cdr3_nt: TGTGCCAGCAGCCAGAACACTGAAGCTTTCTTT
clone_size: few; d_call: TRBD2; j_call: TRBJ2-2; v_call: TRBV2; cdr3_aa: CASLAGGSNTGELFF; cdr3_nt: TGTGCCAGCCTAGCGGGGGGGTCTAACACCGGGGAGCTGTTTTTT
clone_size: .; d_call: .; j_call: TRBJ1-5; v_call: TRBV18; cdr3_aa: CASSPGANQPQHF; cdr3_nt: TGTGCCAGCTCACCAGGAGCAAATCAGCCCCAGCATTTT
clone_size: few; d_call: .; j_call: TRBJ2-1; v_call: TRBV7-9; cdr3_aa: CASSPEAGPHYNEQFF; cdr3_nt: TGTGCCAGCAGCCCGGAGGCAGGACCCCACTACAATGAGCAGTTCTTC
clone_size: .; d_call: .; j_call: TRBJ2-7; v_call: TRBV28; cdr3_aa: CASTSGGSPYEQYF; cdr3_nt: TGTGCCAGCACCTCGGGTGGCAGCCCCTACGAGCAGTACTTC
clone_size: .; d_call: .; j_call: TRBJ2-2; v_call: TRBV11-2; cdr3_aa: CASSLLGELFF; cdr3_nt: TGTGCCAGCAGCTTACTCGGGGAGCTGTTTTTT
clone_size: .; d_call: .; j_call: TRBJ1-1; v_call: TRBV14; cdr3_aa: CASSQDPLTGGHTEAFF; cdr3_nt: TGTGCCAGCAGCCAAGATCCCCTGACGGGAGGGCACACTGAAGCTTTCTTT
clone_size: once; d_call: .; j_call: TRBJ2-5; v_call: TRBV11-2; cdr3_aa: CASSLDGLFQETQYF; cdr3_nt: TGTGCCAGCAGCTTAGATGGGCTCTTCCAAGAGACCCAGTACTTC
clone_size: .; d_call: .; j_call: TRBJ2-4; v_call: TRBV6-5; cdr3_aa: CASSYSPARSKNIQYF; cdr3_nt: TGTGCCAGCAGTTACTCGCCTGCGCGGTCCAAAAACATTCAGTACTTC
clone_size: .; d_call: TRBD1; j_call: TRBJ2-2; v_call: TRBV18; cdr3_aa: CASSATGTGVTGELFF; cdr3_nt: TGTGCCAGCTCAGCTACCGGGACAGGGGTTACCGGGGAGCTGTTTTTT
clone_size: .; d_call: .; j_call: TRBJ1-1; v_call: TRBV13; cdr3_aa: CASRQQGDTEAFF; cdr3_nt: TGTGCCAGCAGACAACAGGGAGACACTGAAGCTTTCTTT
clone_size: .; d_call: TRBD1; j_call: TRBJ1-1; v_call: TRBV7-9; cdr3_aa: CASSLGGTALNTEAFF; cdr3_nt: TGTGCCAGCAGCTTAGGGGGGACAGCTTTGAACACTGAAGCTTTCTTT
clone_size: few; d_call: TRBD1; j_call: TRBJ1-4; v_call: TRBV7-6; cdr3_aa: CASSHGTGDEKLFF; cdr3_nt: TGTGCCAGCAGCCACGGGACAGGGGATGAAAAACTGTTTTTT
clone_size: .; d_call: .; j_call: TRBJ2-1; v_call: TRBV10-3; cdr3_aa: CAISDSNNEQFF; cdr3_nt: TGTGCCATCAGCGACAGCAACAATGAGCAGTTCTTC